These 13 T cell receptor beta chains came from one sample sequenced in a study of T cell responses to AZD1222 COVID-19 vaccine. Profiling relied on immunoSEQ multiplex PCR, and the TCRdb table lists in-frame clones only, not all of them. The data contain over 120,000 clones, roughly 87% of them singletons. The input for sequencing was peripheral blood, taken 28 days after the second dose of the MenACWY control vaccine. These receptors were collected from an adult who received the MenACWY meningococcal vaccine as a control.

The chain is built from TRBV2 and TRBJ1-3; D may be TRBD1 (6 bases). The CDR3 extends over 16 amino acids. The V gene lost 4 bases and the J gene lost 0 bases, with 13 bases spanning the gap. The germline V gene has CDR1 SNHLY and CDR2 FYNNEI. Here the CDR3 reads CASSAGQILSGNTIYF. The CDR3 DNA sequence: TGTGCCAGCAGTGCAGGACAGATCCTCTCTGGAAACACCATATATTTT. Based on the CDR3 plus reference TRBV2 and TRBJ1-3, the full variable domain is EPEVTQTPSHQVTQMGQEVILRCVPISNHLYFYWYRQILGQKVEFLVSFYNNEISEKSEIFDDQFSVERPDGSNFTLKIRSTKLEDSAMYFCASSAGQILSGNTIYFGEGSWLTVV.

V and J are TRBV12-5 and TRBJ2-5; no clear D gene. V was clipped by 1 base and J by 6 bases, with 12 bases between them. The CDR3 sequence is 14 residues long. Germline V gives CDR1 LGHNT, CDR2 FRNRAP. The CDR3 sequence is CASGLDRIQQTQYF. As DNA, the CDR3 is TGTGCTAGTGGTTTGGATCGAATACAACAGACCCAGTACTTC.

The chain combines TRBV7-3 with TRBJ1-2, with D hard to call. Trimming stripped 3 bases from V and 4 bases from J, with 9 bases between. Germline-derived CDR1 and CDR2 are SGHTA and FQGTGA. There are 13 residues in the CDR3. The CDR3 DNA is TGTGCCAGCAGCTTCGGGGTGGGCTATGGCTACACCTTC. Its translation: CASSFGVGYGYTF.

This clone was detected only a few times. The chain joins TRBV19 to TRBJ2-3; D is uncertain. Germline CDR1 LNHDA, CDR2 SQIVND (reference sequence). CDR3 size: 15 residues. V shed 4 bases and J shed 0 bases, with 11 bases lying between them. For the CDR3, the DNA is TGTGCCAGTAGTAACCGAGGAGCTAGCACAGATACGCAGTATTTT. This gives the protein CASSNRGASTDTQYF.

The rearrangement joins TRBV7-9 to TRBJ2-7; 8 bases are shared with TRBD1. The CDR3 is made up of 13 amino acids. The germline V gene encodes CDR1 SEHNR and CDR2 FQNEAQ (reference sequence). Germline trimming cut 4 bases from V and 3 bases from J; bases unmatched to any gene: 2. The CDR3 protein is CASSWGQDYEQYF. The CDR3 region has the DNA TGTGCCAGCAGCTGGGGACAGGACTACGAGCAGTACTTC.

V and J are TRBV10-3 and TRBJ2-2; TRBD2 agrees at 7 bases. Germline trimming cut 7 bases from V and 6 bases from J; bases unmatched to any gene: 5. This CDR3 has 13 amino acids. Per the germline V gene, CDR1 is ENHRY and CDR2 is SYGVKD. The DNA of the CDR3 is TGTGCCATCACCTCACTAGCGCCCGGGGAGCTGTTTTTT. Its translation: CAITSLAPGELFF.

V is TRBV3-1 (or the pseudogene TRBV3-2) and J is TRBJ2-7, with TRBD2 matching over 9 bases. The CDR3 is 16 residues long. The V segment lost 0 bases and the J segment 2 bases; nucleotides outside the gene matches: 5. CDR1 is LGHDT and CDR2 is YNNKEL in the germline V gene (reference sequence). The CDR3 DNA is TGTGCCAGCAGCCAAGATTTGGTAGCGGGGGCCTACGAGCAGTACTTC. Translation gives CASSQDLVAGAYEQYF.

This chain links TRBV4-1 with TRBJ2-3; the D gene is possibly TRBD2 (7 bases). The V and J ends lost 7 bases and 5 bases respectively, with 31 bases between them. The CDR3 extends over 19 amino acids. Germline V gene lookup returns CDR1 MGHRA and CDR2 YSYEKL. The CDR3 coding sequence is TGCGCCAGCATCAAAGTCGACGGACAGCGGGGCGGCGTGGGAGATACGCAGTATTTT. Translation gives CASIKVDGQRGGVGDTQYF.

The chain has TRBV9 and TRBJ2-7, with 8 nucleotides matching TRBD1. The trim removed 0 bases at V and 6 bases at J, leaving 5 bases unmatched. This CDR3 contains 14 residues. CDR1 and CDR2 from the germline V gene are SGDLS and YYNGEE. CDR3 nucleotides: TGTGCCAGCAGCGTAGGGACAGGGACTGGCGAGCAGTACTTC. Amino acid sequence: CASSVGTGTGEQYF. The full variable domain, with the rest looked up from reference TRBV9 and TRBJ2-7, is DSGVTQTPKHLITATGQRVTLRCSPRSGDLSVYWYQQSLDQGLQFLIQYYNGEERAKGNILERFSAQQFPDLHSELNLSSLELGDSALYFCASSVGTGTGEQYFGPGTRLTVT.

This chain uses TRBV6-8 with TRBJ1-5, with 7 bases lining up with TRBD1. There are 15 residues in the CDR3. V shed 10 bases and J 3 bases; nucleotides not matched to a gene: 12. Germline-derived CDR1 and CDR2 are MNHGY and SAAAGT. CDR3 amino acids: CATTCWGQINQPQHF. CDR3 DNA: TGTGCCACTACGTGTTGGGGACAGATCAATCAGCCCCAGCATTTT.

The V gene is TRBV28, the J gene TRBJ1-5, with a tentative D call TRBD1 (5 bases). This CDR3 has 15 residues. V was cut by 5 bases and J by 3 bases, with 14 bases left in between. Germline V lookup: CDR1 MDHEN, CDR2 SYDVKM. The CDR3 nucleotides read TGTGCCAGCAGTCCCCCGGGGCCCGACAATCAGCCCCAGCATTTT. It codes for CASSPPGPDNQPQHF. Drawing the rest from reference TRBV28 and TRBJ1-5, the complete variable domain is DVKVTQSSRYLVKRTGEKVFLECVQDMDHENMFWYRQDPGLGLRLIYFSYDVKMKEKGDIPEGYSVSREKKERFSLILESASTNQTSMYLCASSPPGPDNQPQHFGDGTRLSIL.

This clone was found a few times. This sequence joins TRBV11-2 and TRBJ2-1; D may match TRBD1 or TRBD2 (5 bases each). Germline V gene lookup returns CDR1 SGHAT and CDR2 FQNNGV. The CDR3 covers 15 residues. Trimming took 7 bases from V and 10 from J, leaving 23 bases between them. Here the CDR3 DNA reads TGTGCCAGCACCACAGCCGGGACGACCGCCAGGGAGCAGTTCTTC. It specifies CASTTAGTTAREQFF.

This clone was counted many times. The gene calls are TRBV27 and TRBJ2-7; perhaps TRBD1 as D (6 bases). The CDR3 spans 16 residues. The germline V gene has CDR1 MNHEY and CDR2 SMNVEV (reference sequence). V lost 6 bases, J lost 0 bases, and 18 bases lay in between. The CDR3 coding sequence is TGTGCCAGCAGCACAACCCGGGACACTATCTCCTACGAGCAGTACTTC. Its protein product is CASSTTRDTISYEQYF.